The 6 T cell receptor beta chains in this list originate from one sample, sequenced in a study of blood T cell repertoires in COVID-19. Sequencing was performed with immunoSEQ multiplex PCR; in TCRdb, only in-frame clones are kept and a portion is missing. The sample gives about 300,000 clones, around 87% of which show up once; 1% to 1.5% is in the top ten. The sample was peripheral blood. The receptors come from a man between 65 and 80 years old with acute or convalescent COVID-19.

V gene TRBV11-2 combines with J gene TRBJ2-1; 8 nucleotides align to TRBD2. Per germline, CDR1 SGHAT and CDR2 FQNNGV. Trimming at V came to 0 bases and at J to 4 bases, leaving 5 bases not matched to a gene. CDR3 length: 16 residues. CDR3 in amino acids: CASSLERLANYNEQFF. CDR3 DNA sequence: TGTGCCAGCAGCTTAGAGCGACTAGCGAATTACAATGAGCAGTTCTTC.

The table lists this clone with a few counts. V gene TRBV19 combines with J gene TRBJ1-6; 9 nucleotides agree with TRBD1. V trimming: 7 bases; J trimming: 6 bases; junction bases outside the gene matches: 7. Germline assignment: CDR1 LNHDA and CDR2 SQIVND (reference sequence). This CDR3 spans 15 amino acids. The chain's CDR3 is CASNAGTGLNSPLHF. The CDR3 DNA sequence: TGTGCCAGTAACGCCGGGACAGGGCTTAATTCACCCCTCCACTTT.

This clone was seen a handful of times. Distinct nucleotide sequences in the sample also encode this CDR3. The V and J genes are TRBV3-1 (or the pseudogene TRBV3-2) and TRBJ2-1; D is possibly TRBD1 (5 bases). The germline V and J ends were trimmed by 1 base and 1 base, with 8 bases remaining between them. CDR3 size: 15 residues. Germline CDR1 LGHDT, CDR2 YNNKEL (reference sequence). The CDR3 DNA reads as TGTGCCAGCAGCCAAGTTCAGGGATCCTACAATGAGCAGTTCTTC. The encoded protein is CASSQVQGSYNEQFF.

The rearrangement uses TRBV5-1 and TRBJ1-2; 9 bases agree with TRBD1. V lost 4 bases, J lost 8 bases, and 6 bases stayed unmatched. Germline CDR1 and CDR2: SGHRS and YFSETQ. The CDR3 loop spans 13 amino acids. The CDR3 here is CASSEEGQGGYTF. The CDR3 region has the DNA TGCGCCAGCAGCGAGGAGGGACAGGGCGGCTACACCTTC.

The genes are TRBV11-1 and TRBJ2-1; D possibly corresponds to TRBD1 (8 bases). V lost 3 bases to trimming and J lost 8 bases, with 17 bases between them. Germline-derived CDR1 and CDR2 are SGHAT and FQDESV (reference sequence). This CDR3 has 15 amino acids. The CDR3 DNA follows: TGTGCCAGCAGCTTGAGCGGGACAGGCTTCGATGAGCAGTTCTTC. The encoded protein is CASSLSGTGFDEQFF.

The CDR3 bases are TGTGCCTGGAATAGGGGGGGGGCCGTTAATGAGCAGTTCTTC. This encodes CAWNRGGAVNEQFF. The rearrangement joins TRBV30 to TRBJ2-1; maybe TRBD2 (7 bases). V gave up 4 bases and J gave up 7 bases, with 17 bases separating them. This CDR3 is 14 amino acids long. Germline loops: CDR1 GTSNPN, CDR2 SVGIG (reference sequence).